This T cell receptor beta chain comes out of a study of shared clonotypes between healthy human individuals. Each cell subset's genomic DNA was divided evenly among several immunoSEQ plates. Sorted-subset replicate PCRs used 200 to 250 ng DNA, around 27,000 T cell genomes. Clones were read by immunoSEQ multiplex PCR, and TCRdb kept only the in-frame ones, dropping some. The sample holds some 2,000,000 clones, under 97% seen once. The CDR3 loop spans 15 amino acids. After removal of 4 bases from V and 4 bases from J, the junction contained 4 bases not matched to a gene. Germline CDR1 is LGHNA and CDR2 is YSLEER.

The sequencing input was naive CD4+ T cells sorted from blood. Indicated subset: CD45RA+ positively selected. The sequence came from a man between 18 and 29 years old in good health. The genes are TRBV4-3 and TRBJ2-7; 13 bases match TRBD2. This chain's CDR3 is CASSRTSGSMYEQYF. As DNA, the CDR3 is TGCGCCAGCAGCCGGACTAGCGGGAGTATGTACGAGCAGTACTTC.